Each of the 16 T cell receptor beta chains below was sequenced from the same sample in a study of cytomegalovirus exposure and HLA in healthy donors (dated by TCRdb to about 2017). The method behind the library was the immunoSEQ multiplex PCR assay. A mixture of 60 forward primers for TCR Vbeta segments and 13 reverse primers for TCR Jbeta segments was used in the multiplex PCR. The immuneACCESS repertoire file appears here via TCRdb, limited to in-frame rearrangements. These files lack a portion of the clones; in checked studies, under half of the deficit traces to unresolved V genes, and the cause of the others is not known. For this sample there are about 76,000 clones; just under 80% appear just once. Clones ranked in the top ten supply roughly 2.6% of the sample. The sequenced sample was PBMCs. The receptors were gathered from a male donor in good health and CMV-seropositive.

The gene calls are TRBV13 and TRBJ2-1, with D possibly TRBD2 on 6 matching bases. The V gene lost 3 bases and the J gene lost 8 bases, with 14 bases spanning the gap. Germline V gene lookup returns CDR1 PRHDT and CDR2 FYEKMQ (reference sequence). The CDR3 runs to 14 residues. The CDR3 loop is CASSLAGSFYEQFF. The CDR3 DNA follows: TGTGCCAGCAGCTTGGCGGGATCCTTCTATGAGCAGTTCTTC.

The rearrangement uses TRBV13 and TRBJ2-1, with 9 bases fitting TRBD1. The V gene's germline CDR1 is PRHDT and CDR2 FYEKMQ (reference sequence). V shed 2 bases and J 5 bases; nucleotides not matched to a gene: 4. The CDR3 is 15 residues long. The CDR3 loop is CASSLRTGDDNEQFF. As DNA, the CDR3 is TGTGCCAGCAGCTTAAGGACAGGGGACGACAATGAGCAGTTCTTC.

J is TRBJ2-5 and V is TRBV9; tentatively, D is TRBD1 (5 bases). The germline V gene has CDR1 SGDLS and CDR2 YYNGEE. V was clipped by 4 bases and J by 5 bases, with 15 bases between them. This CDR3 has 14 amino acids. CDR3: CASSSKGFTETQYF. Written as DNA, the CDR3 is TGTGCCAGCAGCTCTAAGGGGTTTACGGAGACCCAGTACTTC.

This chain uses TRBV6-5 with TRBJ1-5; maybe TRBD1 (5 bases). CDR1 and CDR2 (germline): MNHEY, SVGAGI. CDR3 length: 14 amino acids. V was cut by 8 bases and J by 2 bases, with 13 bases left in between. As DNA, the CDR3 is TGTGCCAGCCGCCCCCAAGGGGGCAATCAGCCCCAGCATTTT. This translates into CASRPQGGNQPQHF.

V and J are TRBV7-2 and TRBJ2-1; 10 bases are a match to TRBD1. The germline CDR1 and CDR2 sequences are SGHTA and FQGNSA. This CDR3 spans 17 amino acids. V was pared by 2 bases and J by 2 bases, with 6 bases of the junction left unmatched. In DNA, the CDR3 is TGTGCCAGCAGCTTACGGGACAGGGGCGTTGCCTACAATGAGCAGTTCTTC. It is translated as CASSLRDRGVAYNEQFF.

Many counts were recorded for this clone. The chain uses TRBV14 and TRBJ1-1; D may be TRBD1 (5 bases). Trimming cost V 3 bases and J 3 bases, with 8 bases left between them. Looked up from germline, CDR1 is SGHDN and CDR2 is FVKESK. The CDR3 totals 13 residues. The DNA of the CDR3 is TGTGCCAGCAGCCATGGGGGGTACACTGAAGCTTTCTTT. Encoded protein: CASSHGGYTEAFF.

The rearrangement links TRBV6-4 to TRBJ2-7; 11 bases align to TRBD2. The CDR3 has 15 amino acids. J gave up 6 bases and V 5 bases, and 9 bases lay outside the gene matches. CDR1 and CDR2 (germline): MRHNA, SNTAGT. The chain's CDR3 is CASSWGKTSGSEQYF. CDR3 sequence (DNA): TGTGCCAGCAGTTGGGGAAAAACTAGCGGGAGCGAGCAGTACTTC.

CDR3 DNA: TGTGCCAGCAGTTTCCCCGGGACAGGGGGCTCGTACCCAAGCACCGGGGAGCTGTTTTTT. Protein: CASSFPGTGGSYPSTGELFF. This chain joins TRBV28 and TRBJ2-2; 12 nucleotides line up with TRBD1. V gave up 3 bases and J gave up 4 bases; unmatched junction bases: 15. This CDR3 comprises 20 residues. Germline-derived CDR1 and CDR2 are MDHEN and SYDVKM.

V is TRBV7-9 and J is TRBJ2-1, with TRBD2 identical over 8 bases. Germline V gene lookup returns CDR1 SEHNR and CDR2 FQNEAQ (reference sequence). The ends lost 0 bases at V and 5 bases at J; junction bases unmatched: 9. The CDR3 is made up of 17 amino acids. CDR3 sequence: CASSLAGSGLVDNEQFF. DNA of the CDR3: TGTGCCAGCAGCTTAGCCGGCTCGGGACTAGTTGACAATGAGCAGTTCTTC.

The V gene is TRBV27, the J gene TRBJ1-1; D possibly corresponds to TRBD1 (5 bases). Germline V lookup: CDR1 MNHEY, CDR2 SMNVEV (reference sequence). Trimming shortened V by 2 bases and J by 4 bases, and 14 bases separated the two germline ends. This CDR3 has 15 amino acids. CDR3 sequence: CASSLQGVRGTEAFF. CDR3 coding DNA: TGTGCCAGCAGTTTACAGGGCGTTCGAGGCACTGAAGCTTTCTTT.

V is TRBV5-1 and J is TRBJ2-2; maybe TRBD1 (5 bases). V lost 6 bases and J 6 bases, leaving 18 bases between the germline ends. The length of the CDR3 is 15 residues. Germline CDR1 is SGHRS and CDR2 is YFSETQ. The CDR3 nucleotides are TGCGCCAGCAAGTCCCTAGGGGTTTTTTCCGGGGAGCTGTTTTTT. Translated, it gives CASKSLGVFSGELFF.

CDR3 in DNA: TGTGCCAGCAGCTCCGGGGGGACAGGGGGTTTTCAGCCCCAGCATTTT. It yields the protein CASSSGGTGGFQPQHF. This chain connects TRBV7-6 to TRBJ1-5; 11 positions agree with TRBD1. This CDR3 contains 16 residues. The J segment lost 6 bases and the V segment lost 4 bases, leaving 8 bases of the junction unmatched. The V gene's germline CDR1 is SGHVS and CDR2 FNYEAQ. The entire variable domain, with the rest obtained from reference TRBV7-6 and TRBJ1-5, is as follows: GAGVSQSPRYKVTKRGQDVALRCDPISGHVSLYWYRQALGQGPEFLTYFNYEAQQDKSGLPNDRFSAERPEGSISTLTIQRTEQRDSAMYRCASSSGGTGGFQPQHFGDGTRLSIL.

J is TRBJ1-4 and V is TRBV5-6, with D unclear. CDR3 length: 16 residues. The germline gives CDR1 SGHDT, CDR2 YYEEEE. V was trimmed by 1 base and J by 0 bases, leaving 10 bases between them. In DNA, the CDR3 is TGTGCCAGCAGCTTGCGAGGTCTCGCAACTAATGAAAAACTGTTTTTT. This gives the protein CASSLRGLATNEKLFF.

The CDR3 nucleotides read TGTGCCAGCTCAGTCAGGGAAGAGACCCAGTACTTC. This codes for CASSVREETQYF. V is TRBV18 and J is TRBJ2-5; tentatively, D is TRBD1 (5 bases). Looked up from germline, CDR1 is KGHSH and CDR2 is LQKENI. The CDR3 length is 12 residues. V lost 5 bases, J lost 3 bases, and 7 bases lay in between.

This CDR3 reads CASSVHATSGRGAYNEQFF. CDR3 bases: TGTGCCAGCAGCGTCCATGCAACTAGCGGGAGAGGGGCCTACAATGAGCAGTTCTTC. V and J are TRBV9 and TRBJ2-1, with 11 positions matching TRBD2. V lost 2 bases and J lost 2; bases outside the gene matches: 12. CDR3 length equals 19 residues. Germline V gene data show CDR1 as SGDLS and CDR2 as YYNGEE.

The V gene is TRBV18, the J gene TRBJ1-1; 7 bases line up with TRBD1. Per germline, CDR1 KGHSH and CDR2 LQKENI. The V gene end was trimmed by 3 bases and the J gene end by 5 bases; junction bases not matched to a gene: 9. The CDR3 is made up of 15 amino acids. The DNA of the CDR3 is TGTGCCAGCTCACCGACAGGGCGGCCAGGGACTGAAGCTTTCTTT. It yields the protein CASSPTGRPGTEAFF.